This T cell receptor beta chain was observed in a study of CD8+CD57+ T cells in acquired aplastic anemia. The template used for profiling TCR beta VDJ and CDR3 was genomic DNA. TCRdb redid the calling of the reads with MiXCR, one entry per CDR3 protein. The table has around 180,000 distinct CDR3 sequences, 64% seen once. The germline CDR1 and CDR2 sequences are DFQATT and SNEGSKA (reference sequence). CDR3 length equals 14 residues. The J segment lost 3 bases and the V segment lost 6 bases, leaving 9 bases of the junction unmatched. The receptor's source is a human donor with severe aplastic anemia or a healthy control (not recorded which). The sequenced sample was sorted CD4+, CD8+, or CD8+CD57+ T cells (not recorded which) from PBMCs. The rearrangement joins TRBV20-1 to TRBJ2-7; 9 bases line up with TRBD1. The CDR3 loop is CSAGKGTGIYEQYF. The CDR3 bases are TGCAGTGCCGGTAAAGGGACAGGGATCTACGAGCAGTACTTC.